This T cell receptor (beta chain) is from a study of cytomegalovirus exposure and HLA in healthy donors. Study background: Previous work identified 95 million to 140 million unique TCR beta sequences from about 179 million T cells.

The CDR3 is made up of 15 amino acids. With V trimmed by 2 bases and J by 2 bases, 3 bases remained unmatched. Germline V gene sequence: CDR1 SNHLY, CDR2 FYNNEI. Use of 60 Vbeta and 13 Jbeta primers characterized the PCR. Using immunoSEQ multiplex PCR, the repertoire was profiled, and TCRdb retains in-frame clones only, with some absent. The sample records some 180,000 clones, around 80% being singletons. V usage is TRBV2 and J usage is TRBJ2-7, with 10 bases that match TRBD2. Sequencing was performed on PBMCs. The receptor's source is a girl between 5 and 17 years old in good health and CMV-seropositive. CDR3 in amino acids: CASSESGGVAYEQYF. The CDR3 region has the DNA TGTGCCAGCAGTGAAAGCGGGGGGGTGGCCTACGAGCAGTACTTC. Complete variable domain (other parts from reference TRBV2 and TRBJ2-7): EPEVTQTPSHQVTQMGQEVILRCVPISNHLYFYWYRQILGQKVEFLVSFYNNEISEKSEIFDDQFSVERPDGSNFTLKIRSTKLEDSAMYFCASSESGGVAYEQYFGPGTRLTVT.